The present entry profiles one TCR beta chain with its context. Some clones are missing from TCRdb's copy, which holds only in-frame ones; the method was immunoSEQ multiplex PCR. The table has around 36,000 clones, 91% seen once; the top ten hold 7.8%. The data originate from a study of T cell changes during pregnancy in multiple sclerosis. The CDR3 sequence is 12 residues long. V was cut by 3 bases and J by 5 bases, with 9 bases left in between. Germline CDR1 and CDR2: SGDLS and YYNGEE. The starting material was CD8+ T cells from peripheral blood mononuclear cells, obtained before pregnancy. The chain employs TRBV9 and TRBJ2-7; a possible D gene is TRBD2 (6 bases). This TCR came from a female donor with multiple sclerosis, enrolled in a pregnancy study. The CDR3 loop reads CASSGGENEQYF. CDR3 in DNA: TGTGCCAGCAGCGGCGGGGAAAACGAGCAGTACTTC.